This TCR beta chain was observed in a study of blood T cell repertoires in COVID-19. About the study: Samples taken during acute and convalescent COVID-19 were collected in the United States, Italy and Spain. Sources were T cells, B-cell-depleted T cells, or PBMCs; the material itself was cDNA or gDNA.

A Seattle source enrolled patients during active infection and followed them longitudinally. The data were produced by immunoSEQ multiplex PCR, yet TCRdb's version contains in-frame clones alone and is incomplete. The table has approximately 340,000 clones, 80% to 90% seen once. The CDR3 contains 14 residues. V shed 4 bases, J shed 9 bases, and the junction held 8 bases outside the gene matches. CDR1 and CDR2 (germline): SGDLS, YYNGEE. This clonotype originated in a young man with COVID-19, enrolled during active disease. The sample taken for sequencing was peripheral blood. J is TRBJ2-1 and V is TRBV9, with 9 bases matching TRBD1. CDR3 sequence (DNA): TGTGCCAGCAGCACCCGGACAGGGGAGGGTGAGCAGTTCTTC. The encoded protein is CASSTRTGEGEQFF.